This record covers a single TCR beta chain. Its cognate antigen is unknown. This PCR relied on a set of 60 Vbeta primers and 13 Jbeta primers. TCRdb keeps only in-frame clones here, not all; method: immunoSEQ multiplex PCR. Among 90,000 to 100,000 clones listed, more than 60% were seen once. The data originate from a study of cytomegalovirus exposure and HLA in healthy donors. The study's findings and limits: In a later analysis, 15,000 to 20,000 TCR beta sequences were associated with HLA alleles at 0.05 false discovery rate.

Trimming took 4 bases from V and 4 from J, leaving 12 bases between them. The germline V gene has CDR1 SQVTM and CDR2 ANQGSEA. The CDR3 sequence is 13 residues long. Sample: PBMCs. The chain is built from TRBV29-1 and TRBJ2-3; TRBD1 is a possible D gene (5 bases). The sequence derives from a man aged 50-60 years in good health and CMV-seronegative. Here the CDR3 reads CSVGRVSSDTQYF. CDR3 coding DNA: TGCAGCGTTGGCAGGGTATCATCAGATACGCAGTATTTT.